This T cell receptor (beta chain) was retrieved from a study of monozygotic twins with inflammatory bowel disease. General study results and limits: No single strong signal or clonotype associated with IBD was supported. Among IBD patients, fewer clonotypes were shared with others than among healthy twins, especially with disease activity.

Note on this clonotype: The antigen is undetermined.

The CDR3 sequence is 13 residues long. Germline CDR1 reads WSHSY; CDR2 reads SAAADI. In eight separate reactions per sample, cDNA was generated. Both TCRalpha and TCRbeta cDNA were subjected to two nested PCRs lasting approximately 16 and 10 cycles. TCRdb re-called the 5' RACE reads and gives one entry per CDR3 protein, without DNA. The sample data list some 200,000 distinct CDR3 sequences. This chain connects TRBV10-2 to TRBJ2-3; without DNA, the TCRdb call of TRBD2 cannot be checked. Specimen: blood. The TCR sequence derives from a human donor with ulcerative colitis or Crohn's disease, or a healthy co-twin of an affected twin (not recorded which). The CDR3 protein is CANSGGQTDTQYF.